The 15 T cell receptor beta chains in this list originate from one sample, sequenced in a study of shared clonotypes between healthy human individuals. The protocol was immunoSEQ multiplex PCR, while the TCRdb copy is restricted to in-frame clones and leaves out a portion. Of about 2 million clones listed, 85% to 95% are singletons. The sequencing input was naive CD4+ T cells sorted from blood. Specified subset: CD45RA+ positively selected. These receptors all stem from a man aged 18 to 29 in good health.

This chain joins TRBV4-1 and TRBJ1-5; D is unclear. This CDR3 has 13 residues. V was shortened by 2 bases and J by 6 bases, with 8 bases between the two germline ends. The germline V gene has CDR1 MGHRA and CDR2 YSYEKL. The DNA for the CDR3 is TGCGCCAGCAGCCAATTCGTCGGTCAGCCCCAGCATTTT. This translates into CASSQFVGQPQHF.

The chain has TRBV6-1 and TRBJ2-2; D is ambiguous. Per germline, CDR1 MNHNS and CDR2 SASEGT. The CDR3 has 15 amino acids. V lost 1 base, J lost 1 base, and 7 bases lay in between. Here the CDR3 DNA reads TGTGCCAGCAGTGAAGGACACTGGAACACCGGGGAGCTGTTTTTT. Amino acid sequence: CASSEGHWNTGELFF.

The V call is TRBV4-1, the J call TRBJ2-1, with 9 bases fitting TRBD2. Germline V gene data show CDR1 as MGHRA and CDR2 as YSYEKL. The length of the CDR3 is 20 residues. V trimming: 0 bases; J trimming: 0 bases; junction bases outside the gene matches: 12. CDR3 sequence reads: CASSQDLSAGGPPSYNEQFF. The DNA of the CDR3 is TGCGCCAGCAGCCAAGATCTTTCCGCGGGAGGGCCCCCCTCCTACAATGAGCAGTTCTTC.

V is TRBV15 and J is TRBJ2-3, with TRBD2 matching 7 bases. Germline trimming cut 1 base from V and 6 bases from J; bases unmatched to any gene: 13. The germline gives CDR1 LNHNV, CDR2 YYDKDF (reference sequence). CDR3 length equals 17 residues. CDR3 residues: CATSRGFIRAGSDTQYF. As DNA, the CDR3 is TGTGCCACCAGCAGAGGTTTTATTCGAGCGGGATCGGATACGCAGTATTTT.

The CDR3 is CASSSPTSGGPRGTQYF. In nucleotides, the CDR3 is TGTGCCAGCAGCTCGCCGACTAGCGGGGGGCCCCGAGGTACGCAGTATTTT. The chain uses TRBV5-4 and TRBJ2-3, with TRBD2 matching 13 bases. V lost 3 bases and J lost 8; bases outside the gene matches: 12. The germline V gene has CDR1 SGHNT and CDR2 YYREEE (reference sequence). This CDR3 is built from 17 residues.

V is TRBV7-2 and J is TRBJ2-3; 7 bases align to TRBD2. Trimming removed 7 bases from V and 5 bases from J; junction bases left unmatched: 21. CDR3 length: 18 residues. The germline V gene has CDR1 SGHTA and CDR2 FQGNSA. The CDR3 DNA reads TGTGCCAGCACAGAGCAGATATTAGCGGGCCCACGGGGAGATACGCAGTATTTT. Translating gives CASTEQILAGPRGDTQYF.

On this clone: Other nucleotide sequences from this sample produce the same CDR3. The rearrangement links TRBV28 to TRBJ2-7; D is possibly TRBD2 (6 bases). Trimming shortened V by 3 bases and J by 4 bases, and 10 bases separated the two germline ends. The CDR3 extends over 13 amino acids. Germline V gene lookup returns CDR1 MDHEN and CDR2 SYDVKM. The CDR3 DNA reads TGTGCCAGCAGTTTGCCAGGGAGGTACGAGCAGTACTTC. Translation gives CASSLPGRYEQYF. The full variable domain, its missing parts supplied by reference TRBV28 and TRBJ2-7, is DVKVTQSSRYLVKRTGEKVFLECVQDMDHENMFWYRQDPGLGLRLIYFSYDVKMKEKGDIPEGYSVSREKKERFSLILESASTNQTSMYLCASSLPGRYEQYFGPGTRLTVT.

The chain couples TRBV28 to TRBJ1-5, with TRBD1 as a possible D gene (5 bases). This CDR3 region has 15 residues. The germline V and J ends were trimmed by 3 bases and 6 bases, with 15 bases remaining between them. In germline, CDR1 is MDHEN, CDR2 SYDVKM. The CDR3 DNA is TGTGCCAGCAGTTTGCGGGGCGCTCAGGGTCAGCCCCAGCATTTT. Encoded protein: CASSLRGAQGQPQHF.

As to this clone: Other DNA sequences in this specimen translate into the identical CDR3. The V call is TRBV18, the J call TRBJ1-1; D remains ambiguous. This CDR3 contains 13 residues. The germline V and J ends were trimmed by 2 bases and 1 base, with 5 bases remaining between them. Germline loops: CDR1 KGHSH, CDR2 LQKENI. CDR3 residues: CASSPIPNTEAFF. Written as DNA, the CDR3 is TGTGCCAGCTCACCAATCCCGAACACTGAAGCTTTCTTT.

With regard to this clone: A single base separates this from a much larger clone, so it may be a read error. In the same sample, other DNA sequences code for this CDR3. The rearrangement links TRBV29-1 to TRBJ1-4; a weak D match, TRBD1 (6 bases). This CDR3 is built from 13 residues. CDR1 SQVTM and CDR2 ANQGSEA come from the germline V gene. V was trimmed by 4 bases and J by 8 bases, leaving 14 bases between them. As DNA, the CDR3 is TGCAGCGTTGCGACAGGAATTAACGAAAAACTGTTTTTT. It codes for CSVATGINEKLFF.

The table lists this clone with a few counts. V usage is TRBV5-6 and J usage is TRBJ1-6; no clear D. Per germline, CDR1 SGHDT and CDR2 YYEEEE. The CDR3 loop spans 14 amino acids. V lost 1 base and J 4 bases, leaving 6 bases between the germline ends. The chain's CDR3 is CASSLSDYNSPLHF. The DNA of the CDR3 is TGTGCCAGCAGCTTGTCAGATTATAATTCACCCCTCCACTTT.

The table lists this clone with a count of one. The CDR3 nucleotides read TGTGCCAGCAGTCCCGAATGGGGGACTACGCAGTATTTT. Encoded protein: CASSPEWGTTQYF. This sequence joins TRBV28 and TRBJ2-3, with D perhaps TRBD1 or TRBD2 (5 bases each). The V gene lost 5 bases and the J gene lost 8 bases, with 14 bases spanning the gap. CDR3 length: 13 amino acids. CDR1 is MDHEN and CDR2 is SYDVKM in the germline V gene.

The chain has TRBV7-3 and TRBJ2-3, with D perhaps being TRBD1 or TRBD2 (6 bases each). The CDR3 loop spans 15 amino acids. V was cut by 2 bases and J by 0 bases, with 9 bases left in between. The germline V gene has CDR1 SGHTA and CDR2 FQGTGA. DNA of the CDR3: TGTGCCAGCAGCTTAGGGGGGCTAAGCACAGATACGCAGTATTTT. Its protein product is CASSLGGLSTDTQYF.

This clone turned up a few times. This sequence joins TRBV28 and TRBJ2-5, with TRBD1 identical over 7 bases. Near its end, the DNA agrees better with TRBJ2-7, so the J call may be wrong. Germline loops: CDR1 MDHEN, CDR2 SYDVKM. The CDR3 length is 13 residues. The CDR3 region is CASSTGDPYEQYF. The CDR3 bases are TGTGCCAGCAGTACAGGGGACCCTTACGAGCAGTACTTC.

As for this clone: Other DNA sequences in the sample encode the same CDR3. The V and J genes are TRBV30 and TRBJ1-2; D not certain. The V end was cut by 0 bases, the J end by 8 bases, with 7 bases between. The germline CDR1 and CDR2 sequences are GTSNPN and SVGIG (reference sequence). The CDR3 is 11 residues long. The CDR3 reads CAWSVMGGYTF. The CDR3 DNA reads as TGTGCCTGGAGTGTTATGGGCGGCTACACCTTC.